This TCR beta chain was found in a study of CD8 T cells in Susac syndrome. Turning to the study itself: The Susac syndrome patients that were sequenced included over 5 with active disease and 8 or 9 in remission. Patients with Susac syndrome had blood drawn and were at that point therapy-naive, on corticosteroids, or on intravenous immunoglobulin alone.

Reverse transcription of about 0.45 to 1 ug RNA was performed with random hexamers. Amplification of TCR beta CDR3 spanned 54 Vbeta and 13 Jbeta via immunoSEQ multiplex PCR. TCRdb recomputed calls from the immunoSEQ multiplex PCR reads with MiXCR, one row per CDR3 protein. The table lists about 240,000 distinct CDR3 sequences, about 95% of them singletons. General study points: The CD4+ T cell repertoire of patients with Susac syndrome showed no detectable clonal expansion.

With regard to this clonotype: What it binds is unknown.

The origin of this receptor is a human donor with Susac syndrome. The sequenced sample consisted of CD4+ T cells from PBMCs.

This CDR3 is CASSGSGGPENEQFF. The CDR3 nucleotides are TGTGCCAGCAGTGGCTCGGGAGGACCAGAAAATGAGCAGTTCTTC. The chain couples TRBV25-1 to TRBJ2-1, with 7 bases fitting TRBD2. After removal of 4 bases from V and 7 bases from J, the junction contained 10 bases not matched to a gene. The germline V gene has CDR1 MGHDK and CDR2 SYGVNS. There are 15 residues in the CDR3.